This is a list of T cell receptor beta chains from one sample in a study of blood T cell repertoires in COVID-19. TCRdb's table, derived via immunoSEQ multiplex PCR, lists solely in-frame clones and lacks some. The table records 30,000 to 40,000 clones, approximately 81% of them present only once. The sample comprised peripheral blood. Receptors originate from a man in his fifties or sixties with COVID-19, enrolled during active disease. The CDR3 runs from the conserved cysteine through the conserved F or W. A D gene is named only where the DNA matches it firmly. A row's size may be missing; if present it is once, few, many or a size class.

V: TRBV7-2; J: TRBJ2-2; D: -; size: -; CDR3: CASSRGSGVTGELFF; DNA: TGTGCCAGCAGCAGAGGGTCAGGGGTCACCGGGGAGCTGTTTTTT
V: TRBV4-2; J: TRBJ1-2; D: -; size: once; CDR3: CASSQDSGGINYGYTF; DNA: TGTGCCAGCAGCCAAGATTCGGGGGGGATAAACTATGGCTACACCTTC
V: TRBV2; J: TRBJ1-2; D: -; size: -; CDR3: CASSDYSLAYGYTF; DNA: TGTGCCAGCAGTGATTACAGCCTGGCCTATGGCTACACCTTC
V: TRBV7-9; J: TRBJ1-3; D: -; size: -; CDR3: CASSLGAGNTIYF; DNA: TGTGCCAGCAGCTTAGGGGCCGGAAACACCATATATTTT
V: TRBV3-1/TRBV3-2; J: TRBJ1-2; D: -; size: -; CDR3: CASSPQATYGYTF; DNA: TGTGCCAGCAGCCCACAGGCGACTTATGGCTACACCTTC
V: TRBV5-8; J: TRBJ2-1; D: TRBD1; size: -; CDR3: CASSFFLRLGDRTAGQFF; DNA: TGTGCCAGCAGCTTCTTCTTACGGTTGGGGGACAGGACCGCAGGGCAGTTCTTC
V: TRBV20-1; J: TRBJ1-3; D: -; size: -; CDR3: CSASASGNTIYF; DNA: TGCAGTGCTAGTGCTTCTGGAAACACCATATATTTT
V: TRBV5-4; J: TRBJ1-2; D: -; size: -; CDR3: CASSRGADEFYGYTF; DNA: TGTGCCAGCAGCCGCGGGGCAGATGAATTCTATGGCTACACCTTC
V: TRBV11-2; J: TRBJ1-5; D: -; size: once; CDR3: CASSPDGRVQPQHF; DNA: TGTGCCAGCAGCCCGGACGGGAGGGTTCAGCCCCAGCATTTT
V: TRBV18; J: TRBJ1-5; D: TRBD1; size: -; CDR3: CASGQDSNQPQHF; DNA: TGTGCCAGCGGACAGGATAGCAATCAGCCCCAGCATTTT
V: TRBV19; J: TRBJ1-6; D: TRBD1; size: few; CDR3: CASTPGQVNNSPLHF; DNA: TGTGCCAGTACCCCGGGACAGGTCAATAATTCACCCCTCCACTTT
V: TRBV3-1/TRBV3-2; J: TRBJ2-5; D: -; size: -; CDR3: CASRPTGETQYF; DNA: TGTGCCAGCAGACCCACAGGGGAGACCCAGTACTTC
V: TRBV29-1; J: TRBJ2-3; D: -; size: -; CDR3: CSVGIWGPSADTQYF; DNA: TGCAGCGTTGGAATTTGGGGGCCGTCTGCTGATACGCAGTATTTT